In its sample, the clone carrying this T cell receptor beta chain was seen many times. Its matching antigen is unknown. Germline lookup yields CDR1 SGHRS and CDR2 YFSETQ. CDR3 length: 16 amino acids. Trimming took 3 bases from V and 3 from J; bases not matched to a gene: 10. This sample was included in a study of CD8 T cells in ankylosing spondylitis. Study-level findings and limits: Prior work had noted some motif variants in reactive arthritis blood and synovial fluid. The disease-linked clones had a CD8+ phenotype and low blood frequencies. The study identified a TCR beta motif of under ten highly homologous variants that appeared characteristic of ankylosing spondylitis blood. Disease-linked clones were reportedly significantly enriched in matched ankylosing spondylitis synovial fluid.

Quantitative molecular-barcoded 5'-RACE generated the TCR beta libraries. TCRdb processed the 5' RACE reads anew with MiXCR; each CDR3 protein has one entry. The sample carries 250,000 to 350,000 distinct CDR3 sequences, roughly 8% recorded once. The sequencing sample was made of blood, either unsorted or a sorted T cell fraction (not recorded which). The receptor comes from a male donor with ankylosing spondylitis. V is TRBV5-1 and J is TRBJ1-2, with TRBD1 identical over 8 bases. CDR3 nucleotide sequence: TGCGCCAGCAGCTGGGGTGAGGCAGGGGGCCACTATGGCTACACCTTC. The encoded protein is CASSWGEAGGHYGYTF.